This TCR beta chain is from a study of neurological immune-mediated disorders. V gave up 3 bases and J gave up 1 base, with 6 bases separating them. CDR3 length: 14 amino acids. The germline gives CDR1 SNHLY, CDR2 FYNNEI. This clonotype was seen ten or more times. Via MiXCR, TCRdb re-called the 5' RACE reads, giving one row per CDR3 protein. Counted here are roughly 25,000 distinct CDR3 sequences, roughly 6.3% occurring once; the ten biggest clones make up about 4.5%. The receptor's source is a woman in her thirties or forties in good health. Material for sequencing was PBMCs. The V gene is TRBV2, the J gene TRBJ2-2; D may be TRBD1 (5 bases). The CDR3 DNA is TGTGCCAGCAGTGACAGGGAGAACACCGGGGAGCTGTTTTTT. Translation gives CASSDRENTGELFF.